These 11 T cell receptor beta chains were all obtained from the same sample, sequenced in a study of shared clonotypes between healthy human individuals. Here immunoSEQ multiplex PCR was the method, and the copy in TCRdb shows in-frame clones only, minus some. This table holds over a million clones, roughly 96% found once. The sample comprised naive CD4+ T cells sorted from blood. Subset meaning: CD45RA+ positively selected. These receptors were collected from a man in his thirties or forties in good health.

The chain recombines TRBV2 with TRBJ1-4, with D possibly being TRBD1 (6 bases). The length of the CDR3 is 15 residues. V gave up 8 bases and J gave up 6 bases, with 19 bases separating them. Per germline, CDR1 SNHLY and CDR2 FYNNEI. CDR3 residues: CASDKMGGVDEKLFF. CDR3 DNA: TGTGCCAGCGACAAAATGGGGGGCGTTGATGAAAAACTGTTTTTT. The variable domain in full, with the rest retrieved from reference TRBV2 and TRBJ1-4, is EPEVTQTPSHQVTQMGQEVILRCVPISNHLYFYWYRQILGQKVEFLVSFYNNEISEKSEIFDDQFSVERPDGSNFTLKIRSTKLEDSAMYFCASDKMGGVDEKLFFGSGTQLSVL.

This clone was detected once. The chain carries TRBV7-2 and TRBJ1-5; D not resolved. From germline, CDR1 is SGHTA and CDR2 FQGNSA. Trimming took 5 bases from V and 5 from J, leaving 19 bases between them. The CDR3 is made up of 16 amino acids. CDR3 bases: TGTGCCAGCAGCCCAAAAGCCGTGGGTTCTCATCAGCCCCAGCATTTT. Translation: CASSPKAVGSHQPQHF.

The V gene is TRBV5-4, the J gene TRBJ2-7; 7 nucleotides align to TRBD2. This CDR3 has 14 amino acids. Germline CDR1 is SGHNT and CDR2 is YYREEE (reference sequence). V dropped 4 bases and J dropped 0; count of bases not matched to a gene: 4. CDR3 loop: CASSTSAASYEQYF. CDR3 coding DNA: TGTGCCAGCAGCACTAGCGCAGCCTCCTACGAGCAGTACTTC. Full variable domain (outside the CDR3, taken from reference TRBV5-4 and TRBJ2-7): ETGVTQSPTHLIKTRGQQVTLRCSSQSGHNTVSWYQQALGQGPQFIFQYYREEENGRGNFPPRFSGLQFPNYSSELNVNALELDDSALYLCASSTSAASYEQYFGPGTRLTVT.

The gene calls are TRBV11-1 and TRBJ2-2, with no clear D. V shed 9 bases and J shed 5 bases, with 16 bases lying between them. CDR3 length: 14 residues. Looked up from germline, CDR1 is SGHAT and CDR2 is FQDESV (reference sequence). The CDR3 region is CASSRRAGTGELFF. CDR3 bases: TGTGCCAGTTCACGCCGGGCCGGGACCGGGGAGCTGTTTTTT.

This chain uses TRBV5-4 with TRBJ2-3; no firm D call. CDR1 is SGHNT, CDR2 YYREEE, per germline (reference sequence). The CDR3 contains 16 residues. Trimming took 0 bases from V and 3 from J, leaving 14 bases between them. The CDR3 nucleotides read TGTGCCAGCAGCTTGGCAACGGAGAGGCAAACAGATACGCAGTATTTT. Translation gives CASSLATERQTDTQYF.

V is TRBV29-1 and J is TRBJ2-1; 7 bases agree with TRBD2. Germline V CDR1 and CDR2: SQVTM, ANQGSEA. J gave up 2 bases and V 1 base, and 2 bases lay outside the gene matches. The length of the CDR3 is 14 residues. The CDR3 coding sequence is TGCAGCGTTGAAGCCAGCGGGACCTACAATGAGCAGTTCTTC. This translates into CSVEASGTYNEQFF.

As to this clone: Other DNA sequences in this specimen translate into the identical CDR3. This chain uses TRBV5-1 with TRBJ2-7; 11 bases are a match to TRBD2. The CDR3 covers 14 residues. The V and J ends lost 4 bases and 1 base, in that order; junction bases with no gene match: 1. CDR1 is SGHRS and CDR2 is YFSETQ in the germline V gene. The CDR3 reads CASSGTSGSYEQYF. In nucleotides, the CDR3 is TGCGCCAGCAGCGGGACTAGCGGATCCTACGAGCAGTACTTC. Using reference TRBV5-1 and TRBJ2-7 for the parts outside the CDR3, the full variable domain is KAGVTQTPRYLIKTRGQQVTLSCSPISGHRSVSWYQQTPGQGLQFLFEYFSETQRNKGNFPGRFSGRQFSNSRSEMNVSTLELGDSALYLCASSGTSGSYEQYFGPGTRLTVT.

This chain joins TRBV10-2 and TRBJ2-5; maybe TRBD2 (6 bases). V lost 4 bases and J lost 5, with 20 bases in between. The CDR3 is 16 residues long. Looked up from germline, CDR1 is WSHSY and CDR2 is SAAADI. DNA for the CDR3: TGCGCCAGCAGTGGGGCGGGGTCGAGTGACGTTGAGACCCAGTACTTC. Protein sequence: CASSGAGSSDVETQYF.

The V and J genes are TRBV27 and TRBJ2-7; a possible D gene is TRBD1 (6 bases). V lost 3 bases and J lost 3, with 15 bases in between. This CDR3 has 15 residues. CDR1 and CDR2 (germline): MNHEY, SMNVEV (reference sequence). CDR3: CASSFPGTRVYEQYF. CDR3 sequence (DNA): TGTGCCAGCAGTTTCCCTGGGACACGGGTCTACGAGCAGTACTTC.

This chain joins TRBV18 and TRBJ2-1; a weak D match, TRBD2 (5 bases). This CDR3 has 17 amino acids. The germline V gene encodes CDR1 KGHSH and CDR2 LQKENI. Trimming pared 2 bases from V and 0 bases from J, leaving 14 bases between. The CDR3 DNA reads TGTGCCAGCTCACCATGGCAGCGGACCAGCTCCTACAATGAGCAGTTCTTC. Residues: CASSPWQRTSSYNEQFF.

V gene TRBV7-6 combines with J gene TRBJ1-2; D gene uncertain. Trimming pared 5 bases from V and 4 bases from J, leaving 20 bases between. The CDR3 length is 16 residues. The germline gives CDR1 SGHVS, CDR2 FNYEAQ. The CDR3 is CASSRPKGFLFYGYTF. The CDR3 DNA sequence: TGTGCCAGCAGCAGACCGAAGGGTTTTCTTTTCTATGGCTACACCTTC.